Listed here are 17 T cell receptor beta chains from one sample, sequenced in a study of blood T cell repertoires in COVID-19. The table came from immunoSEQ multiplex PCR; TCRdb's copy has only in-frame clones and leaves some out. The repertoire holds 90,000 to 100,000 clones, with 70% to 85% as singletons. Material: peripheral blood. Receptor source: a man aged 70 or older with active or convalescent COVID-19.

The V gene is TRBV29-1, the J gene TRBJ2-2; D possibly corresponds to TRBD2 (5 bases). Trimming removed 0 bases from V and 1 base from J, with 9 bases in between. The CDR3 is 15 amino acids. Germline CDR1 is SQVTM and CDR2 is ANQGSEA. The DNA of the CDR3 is TGCAGCGTTGAAGAATTAGCGAGGAACACCGGGGAGCTGTTTTTT. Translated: CSVEELARNTGELFF.

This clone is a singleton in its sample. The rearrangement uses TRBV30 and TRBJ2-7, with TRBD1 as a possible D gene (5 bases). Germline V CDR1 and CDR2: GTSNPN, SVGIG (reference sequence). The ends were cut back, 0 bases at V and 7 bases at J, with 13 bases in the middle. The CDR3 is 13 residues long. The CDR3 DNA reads TGTGCCTGGAGTGTAGGCGGTCAGGGAGAGCAGTACTTC. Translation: CAWSVGGQGEQYF.

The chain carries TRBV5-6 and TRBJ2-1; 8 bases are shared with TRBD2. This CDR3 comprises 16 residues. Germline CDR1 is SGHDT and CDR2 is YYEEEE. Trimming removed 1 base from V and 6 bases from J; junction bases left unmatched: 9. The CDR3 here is CASSLLAGPLVNEQFF. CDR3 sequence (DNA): TGTGCCAGCAGCTTGCTAGCGGGTCCCCTTGTCAATGAGCAGTTCTTC.

CDR3 nucleotides: TGCAGTGCTAGTGCAGGGGGCTCTGGAAACACCATATATTTT. Translated: CSASAGGSGNTIYF. The chain combines TRBV20-1 with TRBJ1-3, with 7 bases identical to TRBD1. This CDR3 has 14 amino acids. CDR1 and CDR2 (germline): DFQATT, SNEGSKA (reference sequence). V gave up 3 bases and J gave up 0 bases; unmatched junction bases: 2.

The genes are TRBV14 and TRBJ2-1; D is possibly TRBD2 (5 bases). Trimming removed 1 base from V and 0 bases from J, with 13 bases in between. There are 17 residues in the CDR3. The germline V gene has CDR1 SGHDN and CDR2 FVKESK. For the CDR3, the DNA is TGTGCCAGCAGCCAAGTACGACTAATTTCCTCCTACAATGAGCAGTTCTTC. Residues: CASSQVRLISSYNEQFF. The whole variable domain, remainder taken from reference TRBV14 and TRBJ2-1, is EAGVTQFPSHSVIEKGQTVTLRCDPISGHDNLYWYRRVMGKEIKFLLHFVKESKQDESGMPNNRFLAERTGGTYSTLKVQPAELEDSGVYFCASSQVRLISSYNEQFFGPGTRLTVL.

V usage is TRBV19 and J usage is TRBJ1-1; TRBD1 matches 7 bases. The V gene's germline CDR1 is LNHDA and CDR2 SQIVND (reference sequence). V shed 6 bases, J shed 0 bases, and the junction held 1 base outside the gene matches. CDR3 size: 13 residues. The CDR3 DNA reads TGTGCCAGTAGGGGACAGTTGAACACTGAAGCTTTCTTT. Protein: CASRGQLNTEAFF.

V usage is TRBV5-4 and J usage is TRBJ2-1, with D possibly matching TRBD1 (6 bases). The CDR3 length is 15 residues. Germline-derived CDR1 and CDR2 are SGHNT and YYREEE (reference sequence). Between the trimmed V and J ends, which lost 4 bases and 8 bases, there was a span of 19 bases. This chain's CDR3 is CASSRQGSGVHEQFF. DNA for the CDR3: TGTGCCAGCAGCCGCCAGGGGTCAGGGGTTCATGAGCAGTTCTTC. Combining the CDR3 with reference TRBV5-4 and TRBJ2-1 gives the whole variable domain ETGVTQSPTHLIKTRGQQVTLRCSSQSGHNTVSWYQQALGQGPQFIFQYYREEENGRGNFPPRFSGLQFPNYSSELNVNALELDDSALYLCASSRQGSGVHEQFFGPGTRLTVL.

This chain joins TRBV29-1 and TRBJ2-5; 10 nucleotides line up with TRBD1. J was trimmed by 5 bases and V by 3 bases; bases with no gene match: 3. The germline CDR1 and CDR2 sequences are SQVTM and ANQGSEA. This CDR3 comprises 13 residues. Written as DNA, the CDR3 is TGCAGCGTTGAGGGACAGGGGACTGAGACCCAGTACTTC. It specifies CSVEGQGTETQYF.

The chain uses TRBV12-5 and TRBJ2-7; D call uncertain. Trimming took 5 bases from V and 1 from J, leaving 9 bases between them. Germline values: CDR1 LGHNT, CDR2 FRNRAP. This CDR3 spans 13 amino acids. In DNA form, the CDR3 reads TGTGCTAGTGGTCGGGTGGAGTCCTACGAGCAGTACTTC. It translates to CASGRVESYEQYF.

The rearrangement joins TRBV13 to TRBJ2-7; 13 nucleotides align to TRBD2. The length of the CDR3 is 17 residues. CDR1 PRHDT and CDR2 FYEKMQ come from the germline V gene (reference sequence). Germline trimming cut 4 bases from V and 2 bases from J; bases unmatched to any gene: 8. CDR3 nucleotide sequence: TGTGCCAGCAGCTCCCGGACTAGCGGGGGTTGGCCCTACGAGCAGTACTTC. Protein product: CASSSRTSGGWPYEQYF.

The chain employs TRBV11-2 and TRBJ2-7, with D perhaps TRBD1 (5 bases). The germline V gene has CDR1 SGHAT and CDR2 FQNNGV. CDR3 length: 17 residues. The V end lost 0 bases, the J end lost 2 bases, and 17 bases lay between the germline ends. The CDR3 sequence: CASSLDLGQGSTYEQYF. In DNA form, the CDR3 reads TGTGCCAGCAGCTTAGATTTGGGGCAGGGATCGACCTACGAGCAGTACTTC.

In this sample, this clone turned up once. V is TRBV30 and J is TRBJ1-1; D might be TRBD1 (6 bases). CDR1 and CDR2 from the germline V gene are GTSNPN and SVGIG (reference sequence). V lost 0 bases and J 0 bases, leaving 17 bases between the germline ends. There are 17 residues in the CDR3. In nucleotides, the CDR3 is TGTGCCTGGAGTGTACCTGGACAGCCGCAGATGAACACTGAAGCTTTCTTT. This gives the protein CAWSVPGQPQMNTEAFF.

The CDR3 DNA reads as TGTGCCAGCAGTGGGACAGGTCCGTACTACGAGCAGTACTTC. Amino acid sequence: CASSGTGPYYEQYF. This chain links TRBV2 with TRBJ2-7; TRBD1 matches 7 bases. V lost 4 bases, J lost 3 bases, and 6 bases stayed unmatched. CDR3 length equals 14 residues. The germline V gene has CDR1 SNHLY and CDR2 FYNNEI.

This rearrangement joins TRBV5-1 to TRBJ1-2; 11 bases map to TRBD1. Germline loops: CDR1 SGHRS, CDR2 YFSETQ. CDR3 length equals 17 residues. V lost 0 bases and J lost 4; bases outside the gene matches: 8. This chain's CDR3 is CASSLEGTGGTPYGYTF. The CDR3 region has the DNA TGCGCCAGCAGCTTGGAAGGGACAGGGGGAACTCCCTATGGCTACACCTTC.

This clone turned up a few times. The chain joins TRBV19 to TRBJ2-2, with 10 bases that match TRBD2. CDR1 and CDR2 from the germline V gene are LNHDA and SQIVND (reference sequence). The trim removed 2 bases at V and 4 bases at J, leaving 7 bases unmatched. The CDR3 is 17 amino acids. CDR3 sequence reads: CASSIFLAGALTGELFF. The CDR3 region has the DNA TGTGCCAGTAGTATATTTCTAGCGGGGGCCCTCACCGGGGAGCTGTTTTTT.

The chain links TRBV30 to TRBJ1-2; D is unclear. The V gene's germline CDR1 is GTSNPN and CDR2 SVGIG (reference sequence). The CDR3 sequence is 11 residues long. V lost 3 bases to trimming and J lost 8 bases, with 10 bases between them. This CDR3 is CAWSWGEGYTF. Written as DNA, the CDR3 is TGTGCCTGGAGCTGGGGAGAGGGCTACACCTTC.

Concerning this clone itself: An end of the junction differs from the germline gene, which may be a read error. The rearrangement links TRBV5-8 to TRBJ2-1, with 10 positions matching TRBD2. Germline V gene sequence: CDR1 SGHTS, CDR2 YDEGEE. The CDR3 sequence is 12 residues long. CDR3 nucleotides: TGTGCCAGCAGCTTGACAGCGGGGGGGCCGCTCTTC. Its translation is CASSLTAGGPLF.